The clone carrying this TCR beta chain was counted between two and nine times. The antigen is not known. This sample was taken from a study of human T cells and chemical hapten exposure. The overall study: A mostly female patient group had alopecia areata, totalis or universalis.

Individual cDNA molecules received unique molecular identifiers in the library. TCRdb reanalysed the RACE reads using MiXCR and keeps one entry per CDR3 protein. The sample includes under 90,000 distinct CDR3 sequences, 8% to 10% of them seen just once. Time point given: pre-sensitization, week 0. The treatment is: therapeutic diphenylcyclopropenone sensitization with weekly scalp DPC. It was unfractionated whole blood from which total RNA was extracted. The CDR3 has 15 amino acids. Germline values: CDR1 LNHNV, CDR2 YYDKDF (reference sequence). Germline trimming cut 2 bases from V and 4 bases from J; bases unmatched to any gene: 4. General observations from the study: Relative to controls, expanded TCRs formed significantly more large CDR3 similarity clusters.

This TCR came from a woman aged 40 to 49 with alopecia areata. Some clones in this sample may be carry-over from other donors' samples. This rearrangement joins TRBV15 to TRBJ2-5, with 10 bases aligning to TRBD2. This sample comprised whole blood, obtained in connection with sensitization to the hapten diphenylcyclopropenone (DPC). The CDR3 loop is CATSRTSGEGETQYF. The DNA of the CDR3 is TGTGCCACCAGCAGAACTAGCGGGGAAGGAGAGACCCAGTACTTC.